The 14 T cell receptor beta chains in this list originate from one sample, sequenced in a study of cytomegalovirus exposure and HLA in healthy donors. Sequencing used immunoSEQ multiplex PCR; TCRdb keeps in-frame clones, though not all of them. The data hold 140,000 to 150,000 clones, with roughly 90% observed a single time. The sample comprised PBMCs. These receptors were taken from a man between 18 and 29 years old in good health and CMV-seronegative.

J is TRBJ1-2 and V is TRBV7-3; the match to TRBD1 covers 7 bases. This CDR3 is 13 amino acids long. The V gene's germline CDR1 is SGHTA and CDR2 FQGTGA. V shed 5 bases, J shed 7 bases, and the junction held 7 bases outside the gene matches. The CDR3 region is CASSPGGTSGYTF. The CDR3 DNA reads TGTGCCAGCAGCCCAGGGGGGACCTCTGGCTACACCTTC.

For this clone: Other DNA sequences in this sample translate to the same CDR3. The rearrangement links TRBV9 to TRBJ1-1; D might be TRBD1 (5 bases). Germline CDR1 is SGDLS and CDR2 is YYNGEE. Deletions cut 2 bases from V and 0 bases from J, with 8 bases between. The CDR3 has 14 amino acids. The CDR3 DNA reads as TGTGCCAGCAGCGTCTCAGGGATGAACACTGAAGCTTTCTTT. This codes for CASSVSGMNTEAFF.

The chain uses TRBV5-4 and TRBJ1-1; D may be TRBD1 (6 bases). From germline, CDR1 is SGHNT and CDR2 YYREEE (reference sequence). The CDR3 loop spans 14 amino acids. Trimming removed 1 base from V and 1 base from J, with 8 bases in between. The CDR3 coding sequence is TGTGCCAGCAGCTTGAGACAGGCGAACACTGAAGCTTTCTTT. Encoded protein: CASSLRQANTEAFF.

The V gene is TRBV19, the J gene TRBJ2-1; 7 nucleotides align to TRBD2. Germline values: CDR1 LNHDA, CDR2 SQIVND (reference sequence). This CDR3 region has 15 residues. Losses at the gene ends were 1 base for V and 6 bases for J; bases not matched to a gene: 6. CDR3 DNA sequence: TGTGCCAGTAGTATAGTGGGAGGGATCGGCAATGAGCAGTTCTTC. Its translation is CASSIVGGIGNEQFF.

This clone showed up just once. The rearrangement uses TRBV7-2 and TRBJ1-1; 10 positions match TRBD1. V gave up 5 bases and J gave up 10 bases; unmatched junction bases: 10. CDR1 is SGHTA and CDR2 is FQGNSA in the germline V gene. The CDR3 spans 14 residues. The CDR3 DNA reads TGTGCCAGCAGCCAAAGGGGACAGGGGAGAGGAGCTTTCTTT. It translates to CASSQRGQGRGAFF.

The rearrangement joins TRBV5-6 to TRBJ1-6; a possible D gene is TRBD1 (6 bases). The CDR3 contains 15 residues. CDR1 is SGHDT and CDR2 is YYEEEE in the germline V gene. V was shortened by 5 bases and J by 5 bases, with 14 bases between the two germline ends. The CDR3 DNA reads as TGTGCCAGCAGGCAAAAACAGGGTAATAATTCACCCCTCCACTTT. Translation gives CASRQKQGNNSPLHF.

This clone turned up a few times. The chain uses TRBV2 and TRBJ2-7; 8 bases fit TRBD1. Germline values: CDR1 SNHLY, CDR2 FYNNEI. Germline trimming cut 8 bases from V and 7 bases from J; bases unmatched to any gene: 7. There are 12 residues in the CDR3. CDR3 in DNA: TGTGCCAGCGGGGGGACAGGCGTGGAGCAGTACTTC. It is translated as CASGGTGVEQYF. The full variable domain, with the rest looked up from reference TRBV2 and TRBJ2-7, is EPEVTQTPSHQVTQMGQEVILRCVPISNHLYFYWYRQILGQKVEFLVSFYNNEISEKSEIFDDQFSVERPDGSNFTLKIRSTKLEDSAMYFCASGGTGVEQYFGPGTRLTVT.

The CDR3, as DNA: TGTGCCAGCAGCTTAATAGCGGGAGGGCCCTACACCGGGGAGCTGTTTTTT. Its protein is CASSLIAGGPYTGELFF. V and J are TRBV11-2 and TRBJ2-2, with 11 positions matching TRBD2. V shed 2 bases, J shed 3 bases, and the junction held 5 bases outside the gene matches. Germline V gene lookup returns CDR1 SGHAT and CDR2 FQNNGV. This CDR3 is built from 17 residues.

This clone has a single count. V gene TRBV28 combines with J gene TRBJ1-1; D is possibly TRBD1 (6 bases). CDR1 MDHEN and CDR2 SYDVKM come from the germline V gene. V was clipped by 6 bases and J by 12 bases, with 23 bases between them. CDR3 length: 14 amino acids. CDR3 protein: CASSPTTAGAWSFF. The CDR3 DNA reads TGTGCCAGCAGCCCCACAACCGCAGGGGCCTGGTCTTTCTTT. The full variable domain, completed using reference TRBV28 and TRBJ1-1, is DVKVTQSSRYLVKRTGEKVFLECVQDMDHENMFWYRQDPGLGLRLIYFSYDVKMKEKGDIPEGYSVSREKKERFSLILESASTNQTSMYLCASSPTTAGAWSFFGQGTRLTVV.

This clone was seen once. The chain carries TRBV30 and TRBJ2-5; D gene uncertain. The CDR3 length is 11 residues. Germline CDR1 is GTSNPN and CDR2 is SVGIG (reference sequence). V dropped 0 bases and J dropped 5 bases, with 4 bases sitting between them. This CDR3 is CAWSVGETQYF. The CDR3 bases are TGTGCCTGGAGTGTCGGGGAGACCCAGTACTTC.

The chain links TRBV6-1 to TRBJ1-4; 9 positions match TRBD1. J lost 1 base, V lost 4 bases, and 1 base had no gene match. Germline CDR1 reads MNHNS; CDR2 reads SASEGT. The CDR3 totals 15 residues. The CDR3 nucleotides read TGTGCCAGCAGTGTGGGACAGGGAACTAATGAAAAACTGTTTTTT. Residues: CASSVGQGTNEKLFF.

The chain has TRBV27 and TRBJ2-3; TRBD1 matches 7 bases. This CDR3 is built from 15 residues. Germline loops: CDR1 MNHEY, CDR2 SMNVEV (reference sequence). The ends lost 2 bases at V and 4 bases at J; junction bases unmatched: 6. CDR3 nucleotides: TGTGCCAGCAGTTTAAGGGCAGGGGGATCAGATACGCAGTATTTT. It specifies CASSLRAGGSDTQYF.

CDR3 region: CASSLSGGLSYEQYF. CDR3 bases: TGTGCCAGCAGCTTAAGCGGGGGCCTCTCCTACGAGCAGTACTTC. The V call is TRBV7-3, the J call TRBJ2-7; tentatively, D is TRBD2 (7 bases). Germline-derived CDR1 and CDR2 are SGHTA and FQGTGA. V lost 1 base, J lost 0 bases, and 10 bases lay in between. The CDR3 sequence is 15 residues long. Using reference TRBV7-3 and TRBJ2-7 for the parts outside the CDR3, the full variable domain is GAGVSQTPSNKVTEKGKYVELRCDPISGHTALYWYRQSLGQGPEFLIYFQGTGAADDSGLPNDRFFAVRPEGSVSTLKIQRTERGDSAVYLCASSLSGGLSYEQYFGPGTRLTVT.

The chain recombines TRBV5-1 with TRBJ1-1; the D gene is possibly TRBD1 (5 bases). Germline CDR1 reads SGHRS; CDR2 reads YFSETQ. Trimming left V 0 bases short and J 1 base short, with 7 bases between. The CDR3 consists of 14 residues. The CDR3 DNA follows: TGCGCCAGCAGCTTGGGGACATCGAACACTGAAGCTTTCTTT. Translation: CASSLGTSNTEAFF.